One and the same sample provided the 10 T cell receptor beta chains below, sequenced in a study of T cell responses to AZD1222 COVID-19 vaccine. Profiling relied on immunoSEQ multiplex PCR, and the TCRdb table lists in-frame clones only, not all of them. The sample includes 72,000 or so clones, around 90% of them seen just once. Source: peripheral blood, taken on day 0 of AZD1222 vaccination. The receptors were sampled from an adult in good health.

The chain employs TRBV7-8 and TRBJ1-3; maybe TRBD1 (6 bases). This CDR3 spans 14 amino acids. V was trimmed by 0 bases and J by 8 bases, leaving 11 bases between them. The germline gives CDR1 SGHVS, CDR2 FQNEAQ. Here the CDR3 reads CASSLATGADTIYF. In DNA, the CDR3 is TGTGCCAGCAGCTTAGCGACGGGGGCGGACACCATATATTTT.

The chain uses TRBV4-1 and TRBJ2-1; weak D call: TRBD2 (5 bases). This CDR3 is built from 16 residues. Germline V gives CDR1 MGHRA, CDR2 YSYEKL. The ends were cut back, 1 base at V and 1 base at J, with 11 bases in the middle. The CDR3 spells CASSQAPAESYNEQFF. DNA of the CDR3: TGCGCCAGCAGCCAAGCCCCAGCGGAGTCCTACAATGAGCAGTTCTTC.

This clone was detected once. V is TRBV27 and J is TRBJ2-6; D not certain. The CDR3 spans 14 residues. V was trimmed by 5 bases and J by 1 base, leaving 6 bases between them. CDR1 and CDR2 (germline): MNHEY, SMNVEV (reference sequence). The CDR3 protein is CASSRISGANVLTF. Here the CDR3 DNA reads TGTGCCAGCAGTCGGATTTCTGGGGCCAACGTCCTGACTTTC.

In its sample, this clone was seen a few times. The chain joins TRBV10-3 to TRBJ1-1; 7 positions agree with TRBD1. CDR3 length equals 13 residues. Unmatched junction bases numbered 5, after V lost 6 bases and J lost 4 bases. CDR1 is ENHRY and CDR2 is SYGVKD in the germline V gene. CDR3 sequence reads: CAIRDRLGTEAFF. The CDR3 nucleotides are TGTGCCATCAGGGACAGGCTGGGCACTGAAGCTTTCTTT.

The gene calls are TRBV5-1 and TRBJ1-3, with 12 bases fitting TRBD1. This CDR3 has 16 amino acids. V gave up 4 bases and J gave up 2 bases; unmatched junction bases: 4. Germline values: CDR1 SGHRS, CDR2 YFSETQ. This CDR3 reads CASSHGTGGTGNTIYF. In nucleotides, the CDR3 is TGCGCCAGCAGCCATGGGACAGGGGGCACTGGAAACACCATATATTTT.

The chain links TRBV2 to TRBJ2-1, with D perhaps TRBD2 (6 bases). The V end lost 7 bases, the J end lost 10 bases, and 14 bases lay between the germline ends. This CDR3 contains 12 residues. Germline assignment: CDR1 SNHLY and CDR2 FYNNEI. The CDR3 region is CASMYLAGEQFF. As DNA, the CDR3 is TGTGCCAGCATGTACTTGGCGGGGGAGCAGTTCTTC. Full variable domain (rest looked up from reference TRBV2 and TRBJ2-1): EPEVTQTPSHQVTQMGQEVILRCVPISNHLYFYWYRQILGQKVEFLVSFYNNEISEKSEIFDDQFSVERPDGSNFTLKIRSTKLEDSAMYFCASMYLAGEQFFGPGTRLTVL.

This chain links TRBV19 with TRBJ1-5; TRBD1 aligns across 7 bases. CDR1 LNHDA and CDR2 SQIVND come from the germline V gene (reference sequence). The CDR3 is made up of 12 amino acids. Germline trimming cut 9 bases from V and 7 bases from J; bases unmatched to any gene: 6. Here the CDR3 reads CARPQGRQPQHF. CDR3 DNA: TGTGCCAGGCCACAGGGGAGACAGCCCCAGCATTTT. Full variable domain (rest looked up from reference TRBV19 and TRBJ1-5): DGGITQSPKYLFRKEGQNVTLSCEQNLNHDAMYWYRQDPGQGLRLIYYSQIVNDFQKGDIAEGYSVSREKKESFPLTVTSAQKNPTAFYLCARPQGRQPQHFGDGTRLSIL.

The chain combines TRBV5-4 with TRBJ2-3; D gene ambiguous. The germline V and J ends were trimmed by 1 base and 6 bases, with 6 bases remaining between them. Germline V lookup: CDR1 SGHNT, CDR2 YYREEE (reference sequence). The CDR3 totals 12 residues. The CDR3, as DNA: TGTGCCAGCAGCTTGTGGCTTGATACGCAGTATTTT. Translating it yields CASSLWLDTQYF.

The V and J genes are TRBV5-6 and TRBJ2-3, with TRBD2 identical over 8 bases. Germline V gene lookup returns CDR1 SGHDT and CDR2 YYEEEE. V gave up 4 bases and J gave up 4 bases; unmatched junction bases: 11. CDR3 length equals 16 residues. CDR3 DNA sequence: TGTGCCAGCAGCCAGGTGGGACTAGGTTATGCAGATACGCAGTATTTT. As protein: CASSQVGLGYADTQYF.

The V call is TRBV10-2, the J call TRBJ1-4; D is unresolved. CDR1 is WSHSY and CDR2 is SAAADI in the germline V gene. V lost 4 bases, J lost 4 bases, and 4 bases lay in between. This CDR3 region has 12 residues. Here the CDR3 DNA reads TGCGCCAGCAGTGCTATTAATGAAAAACTGTTTTTT. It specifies CASSAINEKLFF.